Sequencing of this T cell receptor beta chain was carried out in a study of neurological immune-mediated disorders. As for time point: longitudinal time-point 2. The sample holds many counts of this clonotype. Its antigen is undetermined. Synthesis of cDNA used 5'RACE (with 10-nucleotide random UMIs). TCRdb called the 5' RACE reads again in MiXCR, with one record for every CDR3 protein. The repertoire consists of over 55,000 distinct CDR3 sequences, with 8.5% to 10% occurring once and the leading ten covering under 15%. The V gene end was trimmed by 3 bases and the J gene end by 3 bases; junction bases not matched to a gene: 11. The CDR3 has 16 residues. Per the germline V gene, CDR1 is DFQATT and CDR2 is SNEGSKA (reference sequence). General observations from the study: Expanded clones shared no identical CDR3 amino acid sequences across subjects, which suggested private TCR-beta repertoires in all groups. It was HTLV-1-associated myelopathy that showed the most TCR clonal expansion, while multiple sclerosis showed the least, falling below healthy controls.

The sample comprised PBMCs. The chain links TRBV20-1 to TRBJ2-1, with 7 bases lining up with TRBD2. This TCR was sampled from a man aged 25-45 years in good health. In DNA, the CDR3 is TGCAGTGCTAGGCCGACTAGCCCCGTTCACTACAATGAGCAGTTCTTC. Translated: CSARPTSPVHYNEQFF.